This T cell receptor (beta chain) was found in a study of Graves' ophthalmopathy and Graves' hyperthyroidism. TCR beta CDR3 regions were amplified from RNA transcripts. Amplification began with first-round RT-PCR using HTBI primers, then second-round multiplex PCR was performed. TCRdb itself ran the multiplex PCR reads through MiXCR, one entry per CDR3 protein. The profile shows 200,000 to 300,000 distinct CDR3 sequences, about 47% of them singletons. The CDR3 has 14 amino acids. Germline-derived CDR1 and CDR2 are ENHRY and SYGVKD. V lost 5 bases, J lost 1 base, and 5 bases stayed unmatched. The clonotype originates from an adult man with Graves' ophthalmopathy. The sample comprised peripheral blood. The genes are TRBV10-3 and TRBJ2-7; 7 bases fit TRBD1. In nucleotides, the CDR3 is TGTGCCATCAGTCCCGGGACAGATTCCTACGAGCAGTACTTC. Residues: CAISPGTDSYEQYF.